What follows are 4 T cell receptor beta chains derived from one specimen sequenced in a study of cytomegalovirus exposure and HLA in healthy donors. The PCR used 60 Vbeta and 13 Jbeta primers. TCRdb's copy holds only in-frame clones and misses some; the assay was immunoSEQ multiplex PCR. The table records around 140,000 clones, around 86% of them present only once. The sequenced sample was PBMCs. These receptor sequences come from a woman between 25 and 40 years old in good health and CMV-seronegative.

The V gene is TRBV19, the J gene TRBJ1-5; D is undetermined. This CDR3 comprises 13 residues. CDR1 is LNHDA and CDR2 is SQIVND in the germline V gene (reference sequence). Trimming shortened V by 0 bases and J by 10 bases, and 10 bases separated the two germline ends. CDR3 sequence: CASSIDPAVPQHF. The CDR3 region has the DNA TGTGCCAGTAGTATAGATCCCGCGGTCCCCCAGCATTTT.

The chain is built from TRBV11-2 and TRBJ1-6; no clear D. CDR3 length: 14 residues. The V gene's germline CDR1 is SGHAT and CDR2 FQNNGV. The V gene lost 5 bases and the J gene lost 5 bases, with 10 bases spanning the gap. The CDR3 DNA reads TGTGCCAGCAGCCCCTCTGGAGATAATTCACCCCTCCACTTT. Protein: CASSPSGDNSPLHF. Together with reference TRBV11-2 and TRBJ1-6, the CDR3 gives the full variable domain: EAGVAQSPRYKIIEKRQSVAFWCNPISGHATLYWYQQILGQGPKLLIQFQNNGVVDDSQLPKDRFSAERLKGVDSTLKIQPAKLEDSAVYLCASSPSGDNSPLHFGNGTRLTVT.

V and J are TRBV5-1 and TRBJ2-2, with D maybe TRBD2 (5 bases). Germline-derived CDR1 and CDR2 are SGHRS and YFSETQ. Trimming took off 0 bases at V and 4 bases at J, with 13 bases between the two ends. The CDR3 length is 16 residues. The chain's CDR3 is CASSLAPEGATGELFF. CDR3 DNA sequence: TGCGCCAGCAGCTTGGCCCCAGAGGGAGCCACCGGGGAGCTGTTTTTT.

The J gene is TRBJ1-2, the V gene TRBV9; D possibly corresponds to TRBD1 (6 bases). The V gene lost 1 base and the J gene lost 4 bases, with 11 bases spanning the gap. The CDR3 has 14 residues. CDR1 and CDR2 from the germline V gene are SGDLS and YYNGEE. The CDR3 DNA is TGTGCCAGCAGCGTAACAGGGCTGGGCTATGGCTACACCTTC. Amino acids: CASSVTGLGYGYTF.